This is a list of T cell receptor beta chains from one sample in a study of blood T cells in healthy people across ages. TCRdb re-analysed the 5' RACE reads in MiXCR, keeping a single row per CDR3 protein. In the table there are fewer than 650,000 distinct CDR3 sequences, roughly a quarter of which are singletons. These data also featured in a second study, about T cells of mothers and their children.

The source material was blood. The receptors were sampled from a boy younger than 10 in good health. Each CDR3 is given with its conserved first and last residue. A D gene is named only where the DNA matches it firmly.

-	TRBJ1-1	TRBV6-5	CASRLEQGSAEAFF
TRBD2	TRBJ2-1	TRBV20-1	CSAKTSGRDYYNEQFF
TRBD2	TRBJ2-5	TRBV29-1	CSVVGSGGQETQYF
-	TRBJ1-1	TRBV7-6	CASSLEVRGRMNTEAFF
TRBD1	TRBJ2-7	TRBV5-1	CASSGPGTGGSEQYF
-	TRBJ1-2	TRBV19	CASRGPANYGYTF
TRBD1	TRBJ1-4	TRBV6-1	CASLPGQGSWANEKLFF
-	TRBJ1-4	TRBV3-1	CASSRLNEKLFF
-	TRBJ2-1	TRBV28	CASSLPGANEQFF
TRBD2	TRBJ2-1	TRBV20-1	CSARGPGLYVYNEQFF
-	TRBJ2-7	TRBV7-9	CASSWGRSYEQYF
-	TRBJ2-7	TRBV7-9	CASSDLVSYEQYF
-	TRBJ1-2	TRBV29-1	CSVEWDTNYGYTF
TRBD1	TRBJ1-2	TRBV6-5	CASTPIQGGGYTF
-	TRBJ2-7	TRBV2	CASSEGQTSYEQYF
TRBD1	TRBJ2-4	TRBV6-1	CASRPDRGRDIQYF
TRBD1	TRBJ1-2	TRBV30	CAWSPGGDYGYTF
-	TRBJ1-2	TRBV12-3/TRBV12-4	CASSLRHPGIRNYGYTF
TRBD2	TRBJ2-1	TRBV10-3	CATQPRTSGITYNEQFF
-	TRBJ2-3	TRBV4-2	CASSQAGPDTQYF
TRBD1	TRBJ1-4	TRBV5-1	CASSFGDRELEKLFF
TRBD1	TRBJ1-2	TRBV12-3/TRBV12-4	CASSLLAGGYGYTF
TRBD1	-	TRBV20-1	CSASRGTGGDEQYF
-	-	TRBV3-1	CASSQASGESYEQFF
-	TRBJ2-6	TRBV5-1	CASSSDSFGGANVLTF
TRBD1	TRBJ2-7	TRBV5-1	CASSLGQGLYEQYF
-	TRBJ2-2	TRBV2	CAGSGMDAGELFF